Below, 8 T cell receptor beta chains from the same sample are listed, as sequenced in a study of vaccination effects on CD4 cells after COVID-19. Antigen-specific CD4+ T cells expanded by the ViraFEST assay with viral peptide pools were then sequenced. Between days 10 and 11 of culture, CD4+ T cells were separated out. Participants completed two doses of the BNT162b2 or mRNA-1273 vaccine. Antigen specificity for these receptors is unknown. The table came from immunoSEQ multiplex PCR; TCRdb's copy has only in-frame clones and leaves some out. This sample carries 50,000 to 65,000 clones, 73% of them seen once, and the ten largest clones take around 1.2%. This specimen was CD4+ T cells from PBMCs cultured with HCoV-229E spike peptides, taken after COVID-19 vaccination. All receptors come from a human donor who received a COVID-19 vaccine.

In this sample, this clone turned up a few times. V is TRBV18 and J is TRBJ2-6; no definite D call. Germline CDR1 reads KGHSH; CDR2 reads LQKENI. The CDR3 length is 18 residues. V was clipped by 2 bases and J by 1 base, with 15 bases between them. The CDR3 coding sequence is TGTGCCAGCTCACCATCCAGTAGTAGCACTTCTGGGGCCAACGTCCTGACTTTC. Translating gives CASSPSSSSTSGANVLTF.

The chain is built from TRBV7-3 and TRBJ1-6; 8 bases map to TRBD1. With V trimmed by 5 bases and J by 10 bases, 7 bases remained unmatched. This CDR3 is 14 amino acids long. Germline assignment: CDR1 SGHTA and CDR2 FQGTGA. CDR3 residues: CASSLGQGFSPLHF. DNA for the CDR3: TGTGCCAGCAGCCTCGGACAGGGCTTCTCACCCCTCCACTTT. Supplemented by reference TRBV7-3 and TRBJ1-6, the full variable domain reads GAGVSQTPSNKVTEKGKYVELRCDPISGHTALYWYRQSLGQGPEFLIYFQGTGAADDSGLPNDRFFAVRPEGSVSTLKIQRTERGDSAVYLCASSLGQGFSPLHFGNGTRLTVT.

The chain has TRBV6-6 and TRBJ2-2, with a weak D call TRBD1 (7 bases). V lost 6 bases and J lost 4, with 15 bases in between. CDR1 and CDR2 from the germline V gene are MNHNY and SVGAGI (reference sequence). The length of the CDR3 is 15 residues. CDR3 protein: CASSPRQGGTGELFF. CDR3 coding DNA: TGTGCCAGCAGCCCCAGGCAGGGGGGCACCGGGGAGCTGTTTTTT.

The rearrangement uses TRBV18 and TRBJ2-3; D gene unclear. Germline V gene lookup returns CDR1 KGHSH and CDR2 LQKENI. The V end was cut by 3 bases, the J end by 5 bases, with 6 bases between. The CDR3 consists of 12 residues. The chain's CDR3 is CASSPGLDTQYF. CDR3 in DNA: TGTGCCAGCTCACCCGGGCTAGATACGCAGTATTTT.

The chain recombines TRBV19 with TRBJ2-1; 7 nucleotides align to TRBD1. V was clipped by 4 bases and J by 6 bases; unmatched bases: 6. Germline CDR1 LNHDA, CDR2 SQIVND (reference sequence). The CDR3 is 14 amino acids. As DNA, the CDR3 is TGTGCCAGTAGTAGGCAGGGGGTAATCAATGAGCAGTTCTTC. Residues: CASSRQGVINEQFF.

This chain connects TRBV7-2 to TRBJ2-2, with TRBD2 matching 9 bases. The CDR3 runs to 16 residues. V lost 4 bases and J lost 0; bases outside the gene matches: 3. Germline CDR1 and CDR2: SGHTA and FQGNSA. CDR3 amino acids: CASSSRGGANTGELFF. In DNA, the CDR3 is TGTGCCAGCAGCTCCCGCGGGGGGGCGAACACCGGGGAGCTGTTTTTT.

J is TRBJ1-4 and V is TRBV5-1; tentative D call: TRBD1 (5 bases). Germline CDR1 SGHRS, CDR2 YFSETQ. The V gene lost 7 bases and the J gene lost 6 bases, with 19 bases spanning the gap. CDR3 length: 15 residues. The CDR3 DNA is TGCGCCAGCTCTACTTTCGGGACGGCAGATGAAAAACTGTTTTTT. Encoded protein: CASSTFGTADEKLFF.

This rearrangement joins TRBV3-1 (or the pseudogene TRBV3-2) to TRBJ1-2; D is perhaps TRBD1 (5 bases). This CDR3 comprises 14 residues. The ends were cut back, 4 bases at V and 5 bases at J, with 14 bases in the middle. Germline V CDR1 and CDR2: LGHDT, YNNKEL (reference sequence). The CDR3 DNA reads as TGTGCCAGCAGCCTCGGGACGCAAGTTTATGGCTACACCTTC. Protein sequence: CASSLGTQVYGYTF.